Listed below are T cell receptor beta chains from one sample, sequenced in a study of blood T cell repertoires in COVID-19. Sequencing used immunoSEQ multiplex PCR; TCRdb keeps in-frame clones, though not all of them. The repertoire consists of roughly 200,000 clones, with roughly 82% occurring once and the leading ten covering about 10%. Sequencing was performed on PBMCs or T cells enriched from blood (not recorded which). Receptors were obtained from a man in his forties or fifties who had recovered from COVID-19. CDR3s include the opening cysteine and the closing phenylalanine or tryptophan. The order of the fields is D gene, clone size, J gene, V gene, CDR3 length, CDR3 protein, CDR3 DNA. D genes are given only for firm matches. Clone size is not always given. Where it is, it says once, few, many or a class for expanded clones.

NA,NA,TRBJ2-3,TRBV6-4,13,CASSIEAGDTQYF,TGTGCCAGCAGTATTGAGGCGGGAGATACGCAGTATTTT
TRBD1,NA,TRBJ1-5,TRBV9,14,CASSVQGGDQPQHF,TGTGCCAGCAGCGTACAGGGGGGAGATCAGCCCCAGCATTTT
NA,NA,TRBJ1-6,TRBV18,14,CASSPSDRNSPLHF,TGTGCCAGCTCACCAAGTGACAGAAATTCACCCCTCCACTTT
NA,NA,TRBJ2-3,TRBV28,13,CASRETYTDTQYF,TGTGCCAGCCGAGAGACTTACACAGATACGCAGTATTTT
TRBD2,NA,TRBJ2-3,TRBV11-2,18,CASSLGGGTSGRTDTQYF,TGTGCCAGCAGCTTAGGGGGGGGGACTAGCGGGAGAACAGATACGCAGTATTTT
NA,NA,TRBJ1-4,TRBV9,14,CASSVELVNGKLFF,TGTGCCAGCAGCGTAGAACTGGTCAATGGAAAACTGTTTTTT
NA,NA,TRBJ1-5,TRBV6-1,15,CASSEGAAENQPQHF,TGTGCCAGCAGTGAAGGGGCAGCCGAAAATCAGCCCCAGCATTTT
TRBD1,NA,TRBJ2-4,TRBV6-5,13,CASRQGTKNIQYF,TGTGCCAGCAGACAGGGGACCAAAAACATTCAGTACTTC
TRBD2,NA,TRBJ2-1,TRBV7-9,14,CASSLTSGVSEQFF,TGTGCCAGCAGCTTAACTAGCGGGGTGTCGGAGCAGTTCTTC
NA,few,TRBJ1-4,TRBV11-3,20,CASSPGDGGTATATNEKLFF,TGTGCCAGCAGCCCGGGGGACGGCGGGACGGCCACTGCAACTAATGAAAAACTGTTTTTT
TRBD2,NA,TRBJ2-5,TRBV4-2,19,CASSQVPGLAGGLGETQYF,TGTGCCAGCAGCCAAGTCCCGGGACTAGCGGGAGGGTTGGGAGAGACCCAGTACTTC
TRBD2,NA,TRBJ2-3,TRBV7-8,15,CASSPSGRAIDTQYF,TGTGCCAGCAGTCCTAGCGGGAGGGCCATCGATACGCAGTATTTT
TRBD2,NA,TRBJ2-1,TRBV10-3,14,CAISASGSGDEQFF,TGTGCCATCAGTGCTAGCGGGAGTGGGGATGAGCAGTTCTTC
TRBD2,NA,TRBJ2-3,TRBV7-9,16,CASSPGLAGVTDTQYF,TGTGCCAGCAGCCCAGGACTAGCGGGAGTTACAGATACGCAGTATTTT
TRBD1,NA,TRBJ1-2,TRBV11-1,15,CASSHRQGTNYGYTF,TGTGCCAGCAGCCACCGACAGGGGACTAACTATGGCTACACCTTC
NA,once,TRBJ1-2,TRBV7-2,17,CASSLTTSRPAYYGYTF,TGTGCCAGCAGCTTAACGACATCCCGCCCAGCCTACTATGGCTACACCTTC
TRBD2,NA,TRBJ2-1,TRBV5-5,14,CASSLGLAGFEQFF,TGTGCCAGCAGCTTGGGACTAGCGGGATTTGAGCAGTTCTTC
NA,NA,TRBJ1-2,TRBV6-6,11,CASSRQAGYTF,TGTGCCAGCAGTAGACAGGCTGGCTACACCTTC
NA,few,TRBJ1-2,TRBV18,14,CASSPPRTVYGYTF,TGTGCCAGCTCACCACCGCGAACAGTTTATGGCTACACCTTC
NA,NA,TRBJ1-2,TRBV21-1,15,CAKLPSGRGSEGYTF,TGTGCCAAACTTCCCTCCGGACGAGGGAGTGAGGGCTACACCTTC
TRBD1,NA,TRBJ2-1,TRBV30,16,CAWSGQGASSYNEQFF,TGTGCCTGGAGTGGTCAGGGGGCTAGCTCCTACAATGAGCAGTTCTTC
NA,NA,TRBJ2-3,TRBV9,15,CASSVVGRVGDTQYF,TGTGCCAGCAGCGTAGTGGGCCGAGTCGGAGATACGCAGTATTTT
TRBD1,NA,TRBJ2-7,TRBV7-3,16,CASSLIKTGGAGEQYF,TGTGCCAGCAGCTTAATAAAGACAGGGGGCGCGGGGGAGCAGTACTTC
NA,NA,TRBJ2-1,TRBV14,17,CASSQTRFSGGVHEQFF,TGTGCCAGCAGCCAAACACGATTCTCCGGAGGGGTCCATGAGCAGTTCTTC
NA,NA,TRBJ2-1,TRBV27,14,CASSNRGSYNEQFF,TGTGCCAGCAGTAATAGAGGATCCTACAATGAGCAGTTCTTC